This T cell receptor (beta chain) emerged from a study of blood T cell repertoires in COVID-19. Study-wide background: From T cells, B-cell-depleted T cells, or PBMCs came the material, which was cDNA or gDNA.

The V and J ends lost 3 bases and 12 bases respectively, with 9 bases between them. The CDR3 spans 11 residues. The germline V gene has CDR1 MDHEN and CDR2 SYDVKM. Method: immunoSEQ multiplex PCR; TCRdb's copy keeps in-frame clones and lacks some. The sample yields about 190,000 clones, 70% to 90% seen once. This chain uses TRBV28 with TRBJ2-1; D perhaps matches TRBD2 (5 bases). This TCR came from a woman between 25 and 40 years old with acute or convalescent COVID-19. Specimen: peripheral blood. The CDR3 loop is CASSFSRGQFF. CDR3 nucleotide sequence: TGTGCCAGCAGTTTCTCACGGGGGCAGTTCTTC.